Shown below are 14 T cell receptor beta chains from a single sample sequenced in a study of T-cell memory formation after mild COVID-19. One entry per CDR3 protein results from TCRdb running MiXCR on the 5' RACE reads. This table has around 200,000 distinct CDR3 sequences, more than 25% appearing once. The material sequenced was PBMCs or a T cell subset sorted from them (not recorded which). These TCRs come from an adult woman who had mild COVID-19 (a few samples of this study predate the infection). Cell type and time point are not known.

This CDR3 is CASWTSGSYEQYF. In nucleotides, the CDR3 is TGTGCCAGCTGGACTAGCGGATCCTACGAGCAGTACTTC. The chain uses TRBV6-2 or TRBV6-3 and TRBJ2-7; 10 bases fit TRBD2. The V gene's germline CDR1 is MNHEY and CDR2 SVGEGT. V dropped 8 bases and J dropped 1; count of bases not matched to a gene: 2. This CDR3 has 13 amino acids.

The chain employs TRBV6-1 and TRBJ2-3, with D maybe TRBD1 (6 bases). V lost 3 bases and J lost 2, with 15 bases in between. Germline lookup yields CDR1 MNHNS and CDR2 SASEGT. The CDR3 contains 16 residues. CDR3: CASSENIQGSTDTQYF. The CDR3 DNA is TGTGCCAGCAGTGAGAATATACAGGGTTCCACAGATACGCAGTATTTT.

This clonotype has a handful of counts. This chain uses TRBV29-1 with TRBJ2-7, with TRBD2 as a possible D gene (6 bases). Germline values: CDR1 SQVTM, CDR2 ANQGSEA. CDR3 length: 12 residues. Trimming shortened V by 5 bases and J by 2 bases, and 10 bases separated the two germline ends. The DNA of the CDR3 is TGCAGCGTTAAGGAGGGCCCCTACGAGCAGTACTTC. Translating it yields CSVKEGPYEQYF.

This rearrangement joins TRBV11-3 to TRBJ1-1, with D possibly being TRBD1 (6 bases). The CDR3 is 15 residues long. Germline V gene lookup returns CDR1 SGHNT and CDR2 YENEEA. Trimming removed 10 bases at V and 1 base at J, with 19 bases between. CDR3 DNA sequence: TGTGCCACCAAAACGGGGAGGGGGACGAACACTGAAGCTTTCTTT. Its protein is CATKTGRGTNTEAFF.

The chain combines TRBV12-3 or TRBV12-4 with TRBJ1-2; a possible D gene is TRBD1 (5 bases). Trimming took off 2 bases at V and 7 bases at J, with 17 bases between the two ends. This CDR3 contains 15 residues. CDR3 DNA sequence: TGTGCCAGCAGTTTATTTCGGGGGTCGGGTTCTGGCTACACCTTC. Translation: CASSLFRGSGSGYTF.

V and J are TRBV6-5 and TRBJ1-2; D might be TRBD1 (5 bases). The CDR3 consists of 14 residues. Germline V lookup: CDR1 MNHEY, CDR2 SVGAGI. V lost 2 bases, J lost 1 base, and 8 bases lay in between. CDR3 DNA sequence: TGTGCCAGCAGTTACGGGACCCTTAACTATGGCTACACCTTC. This sequence encodes CASSYGTLNYGYTF.

This clonotype was detected a few times. V usage is TRBV5-1 and J usage is TRBJ2-1; 7 nucleotides line up with TRBD1. The CDR3 extends over 15 amino acids. Germline V CDR1 and CDR2: SGHRS, YFSETQ. J gave up 0 bases and V 3 bases, and 3 bases lay outside the gene matches. The CDR3 sequence: CASSSQGSSYNEQFF. CDR3 DNA: TGCGCCAGCAGCTCACAGGGGAGCTCCTACAATGAGCAGTTCTTC.

This clonotype has only a few counts. The gene calls are TRBV24-1 and TRBJ2-2; TRBD1 matches at 8 bases. Trimming at V came to 4 bases and at J to 6 bases, leaving 6 bases not matched to a gene. The CDR3 runs 15 residues. Germline-derived CDR1 and CDR2 are KGHDR and SFDVKD. CDR3 in amino acids: CATSDPDREAGELFF. The CDR3, as DNA: TGTGCCACCAGTGACCCGGACAGGGAGGCCGGGGAGCTGTTTTTT.

This clonotype was recorded a few times. V gene TRBV7-6 combines with J gene TRBJ2-2; perhaps TRBD2 as D (6 bases). V lost 5 bases and J lost 0, with 16 bases in between. The CDR3 is made up of 17 amino acids. Germline-derived CDR1 and CDR2 are SGHVS and FNYEAQ. The chain's CDR3 is CASSPRRAGSNTGELFF. CDR3 sequence (DNA): TGTGCCAGCAGCCCAAGGCGGGCGGGATCGAACACCGGGGAGCTGTTTTTT.

The rearrangement joins TRBV3-1 to TRBJ2-3; the match to TRBD2 covers 7 bases. This CDR3 comprises 18 residues. The V gene's germline CDR1 is LGHDT and CDR2 YNNKEL (reference sequence). Unmatched junction bases numbered 13, after V lost 0 bases and J lost 4 bases. The CDR3 coding sequence is TGTGCCAGCAGCCAAGAAGCAACTAGTGGGCGGGAGCCAGATACGCAGTATTTT. This gives the protein CASSQEATSGREPDTQYF.

CDR3 DNA: TGCAGCGTCGGCCCCCCCCCCTCCGCTGAAGCTTTCTTT. Its protein is CSVGPPPSAEAFF. The rearrangement uses TRBV29-1 and TRBJ1-1, with D unclear. CDR3 length: 13 residues. The ends were cut back, 6 bases at V and 6 bases at J, with 17 bases in the middle. Germline loops: CDR1 SQVTM, CDR2 ANQGSEA.

The V call is TRBV6-6, the J call TRBJ1-5, with 10 bases fitting TRBD1. V shed 8 bases and J 2 bases; nucleotides not matched to a gene: 6. Germline V gene data show CDR1 as MNHNY and CDR2 as SVGAGI (reference sequence). The CDR3 runs 15 residues. The CDR3: CASAGTGDGNQPQHF. The CDR3 DNA reads as TGTGCCAGCGCTGGGACAGGGGATGGCAATCAGCCCCAGCATTTT.

The chain is built from TRBV9 and TRBJ2-1; a weak D match, TRBD2 (6 bases). The V end lost 3 bases, the J end lost 9 bases, and 22 bases lay between the germline ends. This CDR3 has 16 amino acids. Looked up from germline, CDR1 is SGDLS and CDR2 is YYNGEE. CDR3 amino acids: CASSATAGPAWGEQFF. As DNA, the CDR3 is TGTGCCAGCAGCGCCACGGCGGGACCCGCTTGGGGTGAGCAGTTCTTC. Full variable domain (outside the CDR3, taken from reference TRBV9 and TRBJ2-1): DSGVTQTPKHLITATGQRVTLRCSPRSGDLSVYWYQQSLDQGLQFLIQYYNGEERAKGNILERFSAQQFPDLHSELNLSSLELGDSALYFCASSATAGPAWGEQFFGPGTRLTVL.

The gene calls are TRBV3-1 and TRBJ1-1; D not certain. Germline loops: CDR1 LGHDT, CDR2 YNNKEL (reference sequence). The V and J ends lost 2 bases and 0 bases respectively, with 10 bases between them. CDR3 length: 15 residues. In nucleotides, the CDR3 is TGTGCCAGCAGCCAATCGGGGATCATGAACACTGAAGCTTTCTTT. Amino acid sequence: CASSQSGIMNTEAFF.